Sequencing of this T cell receptor (beta chain) was carried out in a study of beta chain features in type 1 diabetes. Study-wide results and limits: Type 1 diabetes patients had TCRB CDR3s that were shorter (moderately but significantly so) in all four CD4+ subsets.

The whole isolated RNA underwent reverse transcription, so sequencing captured expressed TCRB transcripts. Assay used: immunoSEQ multiplex PCR; TCRdb lists only in-frame clones, some missing. Among 630,000 or so clones listed, over 13% were seen once. This clone has just a few counts. Its antigen is as yet unknown. The source material was naive CD4+ T cells from blood. This TCR came from a man aged 18 to 30 with type 1 diabetes.

The CDR3 here is CSVERSQGPTEAFF. The CDR3 DNA reads TGCAGCGTTGAGAGGTCACAGGGGCCCACTGAAGCTTTCTTT. This chain links TRBV29-1 with TRBJ1-1, with 7 bases lining up with TRBD1. V gave up 3 bases and J gave up 4 bases; unmatched junction bases: 8. Germline lookup yields CDR1 SQVTM and CDR2 ANQGSEA. The CDR3 extends over 14 amino acids.